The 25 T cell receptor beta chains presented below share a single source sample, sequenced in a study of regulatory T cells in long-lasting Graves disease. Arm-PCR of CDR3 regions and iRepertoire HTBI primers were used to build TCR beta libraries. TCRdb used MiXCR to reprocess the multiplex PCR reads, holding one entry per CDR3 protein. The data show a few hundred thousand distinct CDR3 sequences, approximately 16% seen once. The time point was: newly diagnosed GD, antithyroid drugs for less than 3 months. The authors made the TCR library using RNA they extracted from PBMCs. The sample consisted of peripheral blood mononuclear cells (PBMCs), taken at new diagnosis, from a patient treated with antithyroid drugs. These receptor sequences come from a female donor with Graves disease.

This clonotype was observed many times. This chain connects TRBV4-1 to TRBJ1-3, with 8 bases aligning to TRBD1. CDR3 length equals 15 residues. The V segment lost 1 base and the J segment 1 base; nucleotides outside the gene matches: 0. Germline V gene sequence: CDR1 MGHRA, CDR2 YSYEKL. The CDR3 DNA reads TGCGCCAGCAGCCAAGGGACAGGGTCTGGAAACACCATATATTTT. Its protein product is CASSQGTGSGNTIYF.

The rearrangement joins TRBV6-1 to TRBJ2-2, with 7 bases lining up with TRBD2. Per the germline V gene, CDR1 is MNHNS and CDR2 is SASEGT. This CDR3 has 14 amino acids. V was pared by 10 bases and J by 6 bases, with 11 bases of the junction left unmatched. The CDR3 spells CAIRAGEGAGELFF. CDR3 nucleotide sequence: TGTGCCATCCGGGCGGGGGAAGGGGCCGGGGAGCTGTTTTTT.

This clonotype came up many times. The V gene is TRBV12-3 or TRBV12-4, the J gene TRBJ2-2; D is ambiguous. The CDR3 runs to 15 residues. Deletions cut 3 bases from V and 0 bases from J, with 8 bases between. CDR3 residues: CASSFGFANTGELFF. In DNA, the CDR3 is TGTGCCAGCAGTTTTGGATTCGCGAACACCGGGGAGCTGTTTTTT.

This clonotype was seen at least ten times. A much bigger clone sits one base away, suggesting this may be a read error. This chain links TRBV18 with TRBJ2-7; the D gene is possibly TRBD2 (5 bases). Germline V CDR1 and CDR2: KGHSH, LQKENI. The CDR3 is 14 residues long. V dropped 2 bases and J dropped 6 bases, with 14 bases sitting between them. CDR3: CASSPRGSGGEQYF. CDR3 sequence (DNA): TGTGCCAGCTCACCAAGAGGCAGCGGAGGCGAGCAGTACTTC.

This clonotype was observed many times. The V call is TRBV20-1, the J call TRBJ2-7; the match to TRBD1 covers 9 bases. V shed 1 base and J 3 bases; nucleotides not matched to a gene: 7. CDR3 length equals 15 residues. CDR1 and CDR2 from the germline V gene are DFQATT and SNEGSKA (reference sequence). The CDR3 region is CSARGTGGFIYEQYF. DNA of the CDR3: TGCAGTGCTAGAGGAACAGGGGGCTTTATCTACGAGCAGTACTTC.

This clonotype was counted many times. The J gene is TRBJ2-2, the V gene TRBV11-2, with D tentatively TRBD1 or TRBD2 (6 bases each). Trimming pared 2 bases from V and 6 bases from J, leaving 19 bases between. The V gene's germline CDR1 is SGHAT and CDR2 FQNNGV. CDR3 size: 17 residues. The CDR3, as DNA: TGTGCCAGCAGCTTATCCTGGGCCGGGGGCGAGGCCGGGGAGCTGTTTTTT. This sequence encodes CASSLSWAGGEAGELFF.

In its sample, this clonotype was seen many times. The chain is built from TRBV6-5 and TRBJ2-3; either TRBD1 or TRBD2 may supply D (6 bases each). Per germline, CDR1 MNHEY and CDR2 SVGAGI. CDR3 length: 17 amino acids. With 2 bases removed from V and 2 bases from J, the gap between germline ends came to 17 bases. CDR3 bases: TGTGCCAGCAGTTACGAAAGAGGGGGGTTCGACACAGATACGCAGTATTTT. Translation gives CASSYERGGFDTDTQYF.

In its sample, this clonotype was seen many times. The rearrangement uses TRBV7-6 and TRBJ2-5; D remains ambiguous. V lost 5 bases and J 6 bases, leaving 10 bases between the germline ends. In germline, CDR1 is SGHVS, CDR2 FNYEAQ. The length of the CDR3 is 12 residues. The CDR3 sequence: CASSAAAKTQYF. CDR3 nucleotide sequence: TGTGCCAGCAGCGCGGCCGCGAAGACCCAGTACTTC.

CDR3 DNA: TGTGCCTGGACCCGACTAGCAGAGACCCAGTACTTC. Amino acids: CAWTRLAETQYF. The chain uses TRBV30 and TRBJ2-5; 7 positions agree with TRBD2. V shed 4 bases, J shed 4 bases, and the junction held 3 bases outside the gene matches. In germline, CDR1 is GTSNPN, CDR2 SVGIG (reference sequence). This CDR3 is 12 amino acids long.

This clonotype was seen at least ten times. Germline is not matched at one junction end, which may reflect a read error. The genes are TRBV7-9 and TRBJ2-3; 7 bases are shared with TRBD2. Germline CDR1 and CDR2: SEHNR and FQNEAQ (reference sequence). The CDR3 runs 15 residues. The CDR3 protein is CASSLAAGEADTQYF. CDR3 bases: TGTGCCAGCAGCCTAGCGGCGGGAGAAGCAGATACGCAGTATTTT.

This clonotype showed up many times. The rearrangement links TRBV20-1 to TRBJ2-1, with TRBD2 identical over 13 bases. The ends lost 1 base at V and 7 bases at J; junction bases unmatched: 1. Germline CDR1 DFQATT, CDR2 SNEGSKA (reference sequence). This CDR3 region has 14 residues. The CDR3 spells CSARGTSGSNEQFF. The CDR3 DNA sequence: TGCAGTGCTAGAGGGACTAGCGGGAGTAATGAGCAGTTCTTC.

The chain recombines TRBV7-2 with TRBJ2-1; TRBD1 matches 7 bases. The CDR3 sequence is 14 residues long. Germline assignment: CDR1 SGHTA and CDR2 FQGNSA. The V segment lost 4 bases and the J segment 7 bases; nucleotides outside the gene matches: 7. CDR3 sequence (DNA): TGTGCCAGCAGCTCCCGGGACAGCACGAATGAGCAGTTCTTC. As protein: CASSSRDSTNEQFF.

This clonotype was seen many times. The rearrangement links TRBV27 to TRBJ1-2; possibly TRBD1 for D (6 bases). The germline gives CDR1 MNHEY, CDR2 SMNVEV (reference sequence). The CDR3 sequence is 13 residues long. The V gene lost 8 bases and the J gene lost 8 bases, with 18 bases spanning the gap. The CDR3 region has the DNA TGTGCCAGCTGGGACCCGGGGGCGGTAGGCTACACCTTC. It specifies CASWDPGAVGYTF.

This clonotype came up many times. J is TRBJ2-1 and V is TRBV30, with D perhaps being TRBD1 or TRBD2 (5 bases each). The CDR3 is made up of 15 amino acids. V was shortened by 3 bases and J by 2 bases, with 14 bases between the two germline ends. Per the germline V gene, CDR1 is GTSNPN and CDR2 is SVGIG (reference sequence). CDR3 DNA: TGTGCCTGGAGCCAGGCCCCGGGACCCTACAATGAGCAGTTCTTC. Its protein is CAWSQAPGPYNEQFF.

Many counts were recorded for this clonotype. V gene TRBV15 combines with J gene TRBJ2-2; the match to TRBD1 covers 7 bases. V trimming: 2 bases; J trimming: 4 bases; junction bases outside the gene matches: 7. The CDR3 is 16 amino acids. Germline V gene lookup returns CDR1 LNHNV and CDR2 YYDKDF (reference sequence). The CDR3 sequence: CATSRRTGTATGELFF. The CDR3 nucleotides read TGTGCCACCAGCAGACGGACCGGGACAGCCACCGGGGAGCTGTTTTTT.

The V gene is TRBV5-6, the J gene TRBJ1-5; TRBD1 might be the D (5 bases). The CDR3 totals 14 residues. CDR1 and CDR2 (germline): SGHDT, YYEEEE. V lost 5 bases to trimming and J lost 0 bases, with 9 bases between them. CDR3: CASSMTASNQPQHF. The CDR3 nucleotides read TGTGCCAGCAGTATGACAGCTAGCAATCAGCCCCAGCATTTT.

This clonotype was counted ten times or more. The CDR3 sequence is CASNPGQGNEQYF. Here the CDR3 DNA reads TGTGCCAGTAACCCGGGACAGGGGAACGAGCAGTACTTC. The chain uses TRBV19 and TRBJ2-7; 10 bases are shared with TRBD1. The CDR3 covers 13 residues. CDR1 is LNHDA, CDR2 SQIVND, per germline (reference sequence). V lost 7 bases to trimming and J lost 5 bases; unmatched junction nucleotides: 5. The full variable domain, with the rest looked up from reference TRBV19 and TRBJ2-7, is DGGITQSPKYLFRKEGQNVTLSCEQNLNHDAMYWYRQDPGQGLRLIYYSQIVNDFQKGDIAEGYSVSREKKESFPLTVTSAQKNPTAFYLCASNPGQGNEQYFGPGTRLTVT.

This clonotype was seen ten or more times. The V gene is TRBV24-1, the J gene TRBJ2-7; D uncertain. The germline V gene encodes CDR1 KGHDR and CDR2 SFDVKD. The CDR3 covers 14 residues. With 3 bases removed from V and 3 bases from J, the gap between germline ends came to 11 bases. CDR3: CATSDPGPNYEQYF. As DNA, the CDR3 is TGTGCCACCAGTGATCCCGGACCGAACTACGAGCAGTACTTC.

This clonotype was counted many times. The CDR3 nucleotides are TGTGCCAGCAGTCCGCGACTAGCGGGAGTTGAAGAGACCCAGTACTTC. Translating it yields CASSPRLAGVEETQYF. The V call is TRBV6-2 or TRBV6-3, the J call TRBJ2-5, with TRBD2 matching over 12 bases. After removal of 5 bases from V and 3 bases from J, the junction contained 7 bases not matched to a gene. CDR3 length equals 16 residues. In germline, CDR1 is MNHEY, CDR2 SVGEGT.

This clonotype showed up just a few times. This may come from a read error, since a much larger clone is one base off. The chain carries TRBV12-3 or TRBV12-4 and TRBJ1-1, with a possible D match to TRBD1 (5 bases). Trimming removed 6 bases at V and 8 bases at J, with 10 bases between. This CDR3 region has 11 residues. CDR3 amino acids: CASSGYREAFF. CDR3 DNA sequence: TGTGCCAGCAGCGGCTACAGGGAAGCTTTCTTT.

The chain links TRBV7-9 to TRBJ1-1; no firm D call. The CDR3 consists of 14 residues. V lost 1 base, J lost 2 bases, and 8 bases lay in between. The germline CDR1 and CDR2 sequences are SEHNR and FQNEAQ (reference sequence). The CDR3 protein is CASSLEQTNTEAFF. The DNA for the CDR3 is TGTGCCAGCAGCTTAGAACAGACCAACACTGAAGCTTTCTTT.

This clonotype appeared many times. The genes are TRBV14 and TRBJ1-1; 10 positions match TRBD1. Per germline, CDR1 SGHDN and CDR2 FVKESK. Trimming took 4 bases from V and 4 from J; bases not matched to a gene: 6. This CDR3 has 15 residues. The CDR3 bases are TGTGCCAGCAGCCGGACAGGGGGGGACGGCACTGAAGCTTTCTTT. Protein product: CASSRTGGDGTEAFF.

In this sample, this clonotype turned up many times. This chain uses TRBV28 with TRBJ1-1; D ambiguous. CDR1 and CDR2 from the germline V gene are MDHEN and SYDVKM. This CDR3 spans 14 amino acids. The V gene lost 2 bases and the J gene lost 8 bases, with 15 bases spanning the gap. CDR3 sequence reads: CASSLQLQLAEAFF. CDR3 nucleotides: TGTGCCAGCAGTTTACAGCTCCAGTTGGCAGAAGCTTTCTTT. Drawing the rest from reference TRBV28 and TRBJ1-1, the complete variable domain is DVKVTQSSRYLVKRTGEKVFLECVQDMDHENMFWYRQDPGLGLRLIYFSYDVKMKEKGDIPEGYSVSREKKERFSLILESASTNQTSMYLCASSLQLQLAEAFFGQGTRLTVV.

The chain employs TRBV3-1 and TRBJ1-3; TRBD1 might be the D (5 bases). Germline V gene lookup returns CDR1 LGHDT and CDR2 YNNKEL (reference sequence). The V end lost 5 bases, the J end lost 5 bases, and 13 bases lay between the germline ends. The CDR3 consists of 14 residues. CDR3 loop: CASSSRGGRNTIYF. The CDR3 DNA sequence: TGTGCCAGCAGCTCTCGGGGGGGTCGAAACACCATATATTTT.

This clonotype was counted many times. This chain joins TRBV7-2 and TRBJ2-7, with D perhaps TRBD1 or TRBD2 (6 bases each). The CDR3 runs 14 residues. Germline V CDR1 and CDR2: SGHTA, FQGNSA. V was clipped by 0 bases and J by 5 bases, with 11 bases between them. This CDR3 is CASSLARGADEQYF. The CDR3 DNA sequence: TGTGCCAGCAGCTTAGCTAGGGGGGCTGACGAGCAGTACTTC.